Below, one TCR beta chain is given with its context. The germline V and J ends were trimmed by 0 bases and 4 bases, with 28 bases remaining between them. Looked up from germline, CDR1 is SGDLS and CDR2 is YYNGEE. This CDR3 contains 20 residues. The table came from immunoSEQ multiplex PCR; TCRdb's copy has only in-frame clones and leaves some out. The sample consists of 1.5 million to 2.5 million clones, about 94% of them appearing once. The source of the sample is a study of shared clonotypes between healthy human individuals. CD45RO-negative, CCR7-selected cells formed the naive CD8 fraction, which excluded terminally differentiated effector memory CD45RA+ cells.

The sequenced material came from naive CD8+ T cells sorted from blood. V is TRBV9 and J is TRBJ1-2, with D tentatively TRBD1 (6 bases). The source of this sequence is a man between 18 and 35 years old in good health. Written as DNA, the CDR3 is TGTGCCAGCAGCGTAGCCCCGCTAGCCAATAGCGGGGGGCGTAGCTATGGCTACACCTTC. Translating gives CASSVAPLANSGGRSYGYTF.